This record concerns one TCR beta chain sequence. Its antigen is unidentified. This sample was taken from a study of cytomegalovirus exposure and HLA in healthy donors. General study results and limits: As a later analysis showed, a missense DCLRE1C variant was linked to trimming of TCR beta V- and J-genes. A later analysis reportedly identified an Asian-associated ancestry cluster as carrying fewer N-insertions than the roughly 720-donor mean. CMV serostatus stood as the only immune exposure information on hand. Reports indicated that the classifier achieved high specificity and sensitivity in diagnosing cytomegalovirus status.

PCR primers comprised 60 Vbeta and 13 Jbeta primers. Repertoires were generated with immunoSEQ multiplex PCR, while TCRdb's copy carries only in-frame clones and drops some. The table shows around 76,000 clones, with 60% to 75% occurring only once. J lost 2 bases, V lost 5 bases, and 4 bases had no gene match. This CDR3 has 15 residues. Germline V lookup: CDR1 LNHDA, CDR2 SQIVND (reference sequence). The TCR was taken from a woman aged 40 to 50 in good health and CMV-seropositive. The specimen sequenced was PBMCs. This sequence joins TRBV19 and TRBJ2-5, with 11 bases fitting TRBD2. DNA for the CDR3: TGTGCCAGTAGTTGGGGACTAGCGGAGCAAGAGACCCAGTACTTC. It is translated as CASSWGLAEQETQYF.